Listed below are T cell receptor beta chains from one sample, sequenced in a study of PD-1 blockade in classical Hodgkin lymphoma. Repertoires were generated with immunoSEQ multiplex PCR, while TCRdb's copy carries only in-frame clones and drops some. This sample has some 100,000 clones, with 85% to 90% found just once. Specimen: peripheral blood mononuclear cells (PBMCs), collected before the second cycle of nivolumab. The receptors stem from a human donor with classical Hodgkin lymphoma. Both conserved end residues are part of each CDR3. A D gene is named only where the DNA matches it firmly. Size is stated for part of the rows, as once, few or many counts, or as a class when the clone is expanded.

cdr3_nt	cdr3_aa	v_call	j_call	clone_size	cdr3_length	d_call
TGTGCCAGCAGTTCGAGGTCAGGGCTGTTCTCACCCCTCCACTTT	CASSSRSGLFSPLHF	TRBV6-5	TRBJ1-6	-	15	-
TGTGCCACCAGCAGAGATCCCTGGGCTAACTATGGCTACACCTTC	CATSRDPWANYGYTF	TRBV15	TRBJ1-2	once	15	-
TGTGCCAGCAGTCCCCTTGGGGCCACACATCAGCCCCAGCATTTT	CASSPLGATHQPQHF	TRBV6-5	TRBJ1-5	-	15	-
TGTGCCAGCACCGAAGGTGGGCCGCTCAGCGGGGAGCTGTTTTTT	CASTEGGPLSGELFF	TRBV2	TRBJ2-2	-	15	-
TGTGCCAGCAGCTTATATTGGCGGGTAGCAGGGGCGAGGACTGAAGCTTTCTTT	CASSLYWRVAGARTEAFF	TRBV7-9	TRBJ1-1	-	18	-
TGTGCCAGTAGTATAAACCTAAACTATGGCTACACCTTC	CASSINLNYGYTF	TRBV19	TRBJ1-2	-	13	-
TGCGCCAGCAGCTTGGGGTGGTCGAGGAACACTGAAGCTTTCTTT	CASSLGWSRNTEAFF	TRBV5-1	TRBJ1-1	-	15	-
TGTGCCAGCAGTCCACAGCCTGCAACTAATGAAAAACTGTTTTTT	CASSPQPATNEKLFF	TRBV7-2	TRBJ1-4	few	15	-
TGCGCCAGCAGCCAGGGTATCGGGACGGGCTTATGGGGCTACACCTTC	CASSQGIGTGLWGYTF	TRBV5-4	TRBJ1-2	-	16	-
TGTGCCATCAGGGAGGAAGTACCGACGACAGACGCCTACGAGCAGTACTTC	CAIREEVPTTDAYEQYF	TRBV10-3	TRBJ2-7	-	17	-
TGTGCCAGCAGCTATTATCCGGGACAGTCAGACAATGAGCAGTTCTTC	CASSYYPGQSDNEQFF	TRBV5-6	TRBJ2-1	-	16	TRBD1
TGTGCCAGTCAGGGTTATAGCAATCAGCCCCAGCATTTT	CASQGYSNQPQHF	TRBV19	TRBJ1-5	-	13	-
TGTGCCAGCAGCGTGACTAGCGGGGGGGTCGCAGAGACCCAGTACTTC	CASSVTSGGVAETQYF	TRBV5-4	TRBJ2-5	-	16	TRBD2
TGCAGCGTTGATGGGGCAGGGCGGGATGGCACAGATACGCAGTATTTT	CSVDGAGRDGTDTQYF	TRBV29-1	TRBJ2-3	-	16	-
TGTGCCAGCAGCTTAGTTCAGGCGGGGGGCCATTTTGAGCAGTTCTTC	CASSLVQAGGHFEQFF	TRBV7-6	TRBJ2-1	-	16	TRBD2
TGTGCCAGCAGCGTAGGGGGCCCGCAGGGGTTAAGGTACACTGAAGCTTTCTTT	CASSVGGPQGLRYTEAFF	TRBV9	TRBJ1-1	once	18	-
TGTGCCTGGAGCCCCGTGAGGGGCGAAGGAAACACCATATATTTT	CAWSPVRGEGNTIYF	TRBV30	TRBJ1-3	-	15	-
TGTGCCAGCAGCTTGGCGACAGCCCAAGAGACCCAGTACTTC	CASSLATAQETQYF	TRBV7-6	TRBJ2-5	-	14	-
TGTGCCACCAGCAGAGGTAGCGGGACAGCAGTCATGTACGAGCAGTACTTC	CATSRGSGTAVMYEQYF	TRBV15	TRBJ2-7	-	17	-
TGTGCCAGCAGCCAATCGGGCTCGCTTGGTCCTGAAGCTTTCTTT	CASSQSGSLGPEAFF	TRBV7-2	TRBJ1-1	-	15	-
TGTGCCAGCAGTTACGTCAGCGGGACGGGGGAAAAACTGTTTTTT	CASSYVSGTGEKLFF	TRBV6-5	TRBJ1-4	-	15	-
TGTGCCAGCAGTGGTTTTGTCCCCAGGACGACCGGGGAGCTGTTTTTT	CASSGFVPRTTGELFF	TRBV25-1	TRBJ2-2	-	16	-
TGCGCCAGCAGCTTGGAAGTCGGACGAGGATATGGCTACACCTTC	CASSLEVGRGYGYTF	TRBV5-1	TRBJ1-2	once	15	-
TGTGCCAGCAGTGCTCTCCCCTACGAGCAGTACTTC	CASSALPYEQYF	TRBV7-6	TRBJ2-7	-	12	-
TGTGCCAGCAGCTTGGTCGGACGCCACACTGAAGCTTTCTTT	CASSLVGRHTEAFF	TRBV5-4	TRBJ1-1	-	14	-
TGTGCCAGTAGCTCGACAGGGTTGAGTTCACCCCTCCACTTT	CASSSTGLSSPLHF	TRBV19	TRBJ1-6	-	14	TRBD1
TGTGCCACCTACGGAAGTTCCTACGAGCAGTACTTC	CATYGSSYEQYF	TRBV27	TRBJ2-7	-	12	-
TGCGCCAGCAGCCATAATGGACAGGTGAACACTGAAGCTTTCTTT	CASSHNGQVNTEAFF	TRBV5-1	TRBJ1-1	-	15	TRBD1
TGTGCCAGCAGCTTGGAGGGACAGATCCCCTACGAGCAGTACTTC	CASSLEGQIPYEQYF	TRBV7-9	TRBJ2-7	once	15	-
TGTGCCAGCAGCCTTCTTCTCCCCCAAGAGACCCAGTACTTC	CASSLLLPQETQYF	TRBV7-2	TRBJ2-5	-	14	-
TGTGCCAGCAGCACGTCGCAAAATGAAGCCTCTGGAAACACCATATATTTT	CASSTSQNEASGNTIYF	TRBV21-1	TRBJ1-3	-	17	-
TGTGCCAGCAGCTTGGACGTAGTCTCTGGAAACACCATATATTTT	CASSLDVVSGNTIYF	TRBV5-6	TRBJ1-3	-	15	-
TGTGCCAGCAGCTTAACTTCCGGGGGTTCAGATACGCAGTATTTT	CASSLTSGGSDTQYF	TRBV7-3	TRBJ2-3	-	15	-
TGCAGCGTTGAAGGGGCGGAGGGCCAGCGGGGGTGGGATACGCAGTATTTT	CSVEGAEGQRGWDTQYF	TRBV29-1	TRBJ2-3	-	17	TRBD2
TGTGCCACCAGCGATGGACTGGGACCTGGAAACACCATATATTTT	CATSDGLGPGNTIYF	TRBV15	TRBJ1-3	few	15	-
TGTGCCAGCAGTTTAGATACGGGGCGAACAGATACGCAGTATTTT	CASSLDTGRTDTQYF	TRBV27	TRBJ2-3	-	15	-
TGTGCCAGCAGCCAAGGGGGCCGGGTAGATACGCAGTATTTT	CASSQGGRVDTQYF	TRBV4-2	TRBJ2-3	-	14	-
TGTGCCAGCAGCCCTAGAAGGGGCTCAGGGGCCAACGTCCTGACTTTC	CASSPRRGSGANVLTF	TRBV7-8	TRBJ2-6	-	16	-
TGTGCCAGTAGTATCTTTGGGGCTAACTATGGCTACACCTTC	CASSIFGANYGYTF	TRBV19	TRBJ1-2	-	14	-
TGTGCCTGGAGTGTACAGGGGCCAGGGTTAGCTTTCTTT	CAWSVQGPGLAFF	TRBV30	TRBJ1-1	-	13	TRBD1
TGCGCCAGCAGTAATAGACTGGCAGGGATATTATATGGCTACACCTTC	CASSNRLAGILYGYTF	TRBV5-1	TRBJ1-2	-	16	-
TGTGCCAGCAGCTGGGGGGGAAACACTGAAGCTTTCTTT	CASSWGGNTEAFF	TRBV5-6	TRBJ1-1	once	13	-
TGTGCCAGCAGAACAAACTTTCTTAATGAAAAACTGTTTTTT	CASRTNFLNEKLFF	TRBV2	TRBJ1-4	-	14	-
TGTGCCAGCAGTGTTACAGGGTATGGCTATGGCTACACCTTC	CASSVTGYGYGYTF	TRBV28	TRBJ1-2	-	14	-
TGTGCCAGCAGCTTAGATTACGGCGGTGGTGGCTACACCTTC	CASSLDYGGGGYTF	TRBV7-9	TRBJ1-2	-	14	-
TGTGCCACCAGCAGGTTAGGGGGCCCTCAAGAGACCCAGTACTTC	CATSRLGGPQETQYF	TRBV15	TRBJ2-5	-	15	TRBD1